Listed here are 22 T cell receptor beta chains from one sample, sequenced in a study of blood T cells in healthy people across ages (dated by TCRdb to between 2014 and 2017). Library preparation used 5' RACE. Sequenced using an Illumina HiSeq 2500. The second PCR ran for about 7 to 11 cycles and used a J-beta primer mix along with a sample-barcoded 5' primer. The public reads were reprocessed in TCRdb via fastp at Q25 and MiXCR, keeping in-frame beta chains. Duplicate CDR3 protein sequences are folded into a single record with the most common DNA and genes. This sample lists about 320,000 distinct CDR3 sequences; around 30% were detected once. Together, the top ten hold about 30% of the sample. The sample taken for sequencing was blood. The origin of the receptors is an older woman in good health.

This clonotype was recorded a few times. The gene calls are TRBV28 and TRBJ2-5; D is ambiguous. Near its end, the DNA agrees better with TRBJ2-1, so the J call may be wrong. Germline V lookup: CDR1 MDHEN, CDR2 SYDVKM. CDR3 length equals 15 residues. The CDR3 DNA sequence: TGTGCCAGCAGTTTACGGCCCCCCCGACCATGTGAGCAGTTCTTC. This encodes CASSLRPPRPCEQFF.

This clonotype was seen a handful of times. CDR3 sequence reads: CASSFLSASESYNEQFF. CDR3 DNA: TGTGCCAGCAGCTTCTTGAGTGCGAGTGAATCCTACAATGAGCAGTTCTTC. The chain employs TRBV7-9 and TRBJ2-1; D is undetermined. This CDR3 spans 17 amino acids. CDR1 and CDR2 (germline): SEHNR, FQNEAQ (reference sequence). Trimming took 3 bases from V and 1 from J, leaving 16 bases between them.

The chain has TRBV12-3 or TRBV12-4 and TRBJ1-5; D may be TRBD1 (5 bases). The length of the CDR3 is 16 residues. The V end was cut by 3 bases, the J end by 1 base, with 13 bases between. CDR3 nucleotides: TGTGCCAGCAGTTTCTCTGGGGGAAGGAGCAATCAGCCCCAGCATTTT. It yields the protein CASSFSGGRSNQPQHF.

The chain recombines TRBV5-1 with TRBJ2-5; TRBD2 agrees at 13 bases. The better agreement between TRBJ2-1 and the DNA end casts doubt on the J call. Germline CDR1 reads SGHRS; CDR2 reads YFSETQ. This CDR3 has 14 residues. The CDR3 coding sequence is TGCGCCAGCAGCCCCGGGACTAGCGGGGTTGAGCAGTTCTTC. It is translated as CASSPGTSGVEQFF.

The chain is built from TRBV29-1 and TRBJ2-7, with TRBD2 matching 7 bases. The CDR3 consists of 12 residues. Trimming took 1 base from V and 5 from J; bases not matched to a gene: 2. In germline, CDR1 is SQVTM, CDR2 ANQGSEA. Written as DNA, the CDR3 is TGCAGCGTTGAAGGACTAGCCCACGAGCAGTACTTC. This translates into CSVEGLAHEQYF.

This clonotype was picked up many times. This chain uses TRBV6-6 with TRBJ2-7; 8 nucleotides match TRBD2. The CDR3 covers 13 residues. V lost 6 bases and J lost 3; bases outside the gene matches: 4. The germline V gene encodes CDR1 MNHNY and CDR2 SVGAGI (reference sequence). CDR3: CASSAGGGYEQYF. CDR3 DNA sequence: TGTGCCAGCAGCGCGGGAGGAGGCTACGAGCAGTACTTC.

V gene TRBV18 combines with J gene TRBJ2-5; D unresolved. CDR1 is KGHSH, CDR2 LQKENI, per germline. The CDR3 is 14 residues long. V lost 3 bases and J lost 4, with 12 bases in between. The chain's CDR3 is CASSPEAARETQYF. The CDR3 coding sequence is TGTGCCAGCTCACCCGAGGCGGCCAGAGAGACCCAGTACTTC.

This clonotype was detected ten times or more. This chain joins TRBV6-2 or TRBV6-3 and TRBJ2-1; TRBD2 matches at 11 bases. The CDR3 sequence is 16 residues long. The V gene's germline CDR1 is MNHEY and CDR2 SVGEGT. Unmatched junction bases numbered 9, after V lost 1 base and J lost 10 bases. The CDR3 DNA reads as TGTGCCAGCAGTTACTATTTACTAGCGGGAGTTGAGGAGCAGTTCTTC. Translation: CASSYYLLAGVEEQFF.

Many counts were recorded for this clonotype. This chain's CDR3 is CASKSHQGPIEGYTF. CDR3 DNA sequence: TGTGCCAGCAAGTCACATCAGGGGCCCATTGAAGGCTACACCTTC. The gene calls are TRBV12-3 or TRBV12-4 and TRBJ1-2, with a tentative D call TRBD1 (6 bases). This CDR3 is 15 amino acids long. V gave up 7 bases and J gave up 8 bases, with 23 bases separating them.

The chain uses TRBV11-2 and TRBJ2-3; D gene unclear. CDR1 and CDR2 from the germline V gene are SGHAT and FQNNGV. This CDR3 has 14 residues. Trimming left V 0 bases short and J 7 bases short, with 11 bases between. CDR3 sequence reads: CASSLDLERHTQYF. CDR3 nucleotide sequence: TGTGCCAGCAGCTTAGATCTGGAGCGACATACGCAGTATTTT.

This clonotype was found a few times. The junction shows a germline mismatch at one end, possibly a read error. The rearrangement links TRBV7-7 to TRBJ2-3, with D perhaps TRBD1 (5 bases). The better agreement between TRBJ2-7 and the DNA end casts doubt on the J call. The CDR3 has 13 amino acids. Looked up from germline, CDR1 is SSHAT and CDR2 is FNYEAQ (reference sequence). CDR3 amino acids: CASSSTSDTRQYF. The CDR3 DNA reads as TGTGCTAGCAGCTCTACATCGGACACTCGACAGTACTTC.

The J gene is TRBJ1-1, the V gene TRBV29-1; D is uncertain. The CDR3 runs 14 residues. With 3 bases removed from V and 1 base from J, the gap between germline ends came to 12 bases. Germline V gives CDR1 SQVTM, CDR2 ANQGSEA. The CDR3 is CSVEVFLENTEAFF. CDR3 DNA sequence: TGCAGCGTTGAGGTTTTCCTGGAGAACACTGAAGCTTTCTTT.

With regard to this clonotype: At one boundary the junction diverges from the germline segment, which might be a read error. The CDR3, as DNA: TGTGCCAGCACCTTAGCCACCGACTACGAGCAGTACTTC. Translating it yields CASTLATDYEQYF. This rearrangement joins TRBV7-9 to TRBJ2-7; D is ambiguous. Germline CDR1 and CDR2: SEHNR and FQNEAQ (reference sequence). The CDR3 has 13 residues.

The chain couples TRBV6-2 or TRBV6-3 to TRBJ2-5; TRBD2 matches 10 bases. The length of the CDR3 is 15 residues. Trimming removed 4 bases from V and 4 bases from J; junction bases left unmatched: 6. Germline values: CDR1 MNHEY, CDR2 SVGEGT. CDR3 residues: CASSSAAGGRETQYF. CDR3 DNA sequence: TGTGCCAGCAGTTCGGCAGCGGGAGGGCGAGAGACCCAGTACTTC.

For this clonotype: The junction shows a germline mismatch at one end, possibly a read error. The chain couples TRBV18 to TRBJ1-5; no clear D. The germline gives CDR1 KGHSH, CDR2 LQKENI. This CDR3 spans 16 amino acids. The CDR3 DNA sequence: TGTGCCAGCTCCCCACGGGGAGGGCAGGATATTCAGCCCCAGCATTTT. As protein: CASSPRGGQDIQPQHF.

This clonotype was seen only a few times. DNA of the CDR3: TGTGCCAGCAGCCAAGGGGAGGGAGAATACTACGAGCAGTACTTC. Amino acid sequence: CASSQGEGEYYEQYF. The V gene is TRBV3-1, the J gene TRBJ2-7, with 7 bases matching TRBD2. CDR1 is LGHDT, CDR2 YNNKEL, per germline (reference sequence). The V segment lost 1 base and the J segment 3 bases; nucleotides outside the gene matches: 6. This CDR3 is 15 amino acids long.

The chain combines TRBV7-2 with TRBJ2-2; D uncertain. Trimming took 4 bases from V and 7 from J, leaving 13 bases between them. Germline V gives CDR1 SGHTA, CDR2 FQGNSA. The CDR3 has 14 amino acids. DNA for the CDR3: TGTGCCAGCAGCTCCCGGCGGATGGGCGGGGAGCTGTTTTTT. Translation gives CASSSRRMGGELFF.

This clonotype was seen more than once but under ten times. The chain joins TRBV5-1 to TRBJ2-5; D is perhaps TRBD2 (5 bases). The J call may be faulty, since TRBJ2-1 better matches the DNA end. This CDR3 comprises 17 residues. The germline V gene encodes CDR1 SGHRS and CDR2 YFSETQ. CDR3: CASSLLGVAILYNEQFF. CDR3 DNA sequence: TGCGCCAGCAGCTTACTTGGAGTAGCGATTTTGTACAATGAGCAGTTCTTC.

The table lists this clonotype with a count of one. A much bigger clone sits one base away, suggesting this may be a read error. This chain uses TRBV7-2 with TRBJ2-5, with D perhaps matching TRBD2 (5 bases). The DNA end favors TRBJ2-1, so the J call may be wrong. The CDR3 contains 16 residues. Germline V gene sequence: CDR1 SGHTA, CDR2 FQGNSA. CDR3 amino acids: CASSLELGSGTNEQFF. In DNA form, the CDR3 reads TGTGCCAGCAGCTTAGAATTAGGAAGCGGAACCAATGAGCAGTTCTTC.

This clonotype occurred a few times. CDR3 bases: TGCGCCAGCAGCCGAGGGACAGACGGACTGGGCTACACCTTC. As protein: CASSRGTDGLGYTF. The V call is TRBV5-1, the J call TRBJ1-2; 7 bases are a match to TRBD1. CDR3 length: 14 residues. After removal of 4 bases from V and 8 bases from J, the junction contained 11 bases not matched to a gene. Germline V gene sequence: CDR1 SGHRS, CDR2 YFSETQ.

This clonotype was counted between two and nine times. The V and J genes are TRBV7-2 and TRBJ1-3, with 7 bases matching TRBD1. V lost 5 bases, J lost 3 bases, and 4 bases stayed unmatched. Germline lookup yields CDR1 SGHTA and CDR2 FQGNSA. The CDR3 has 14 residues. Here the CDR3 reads CASSRTGVGNTIYF. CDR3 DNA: TGTGCCAGCAGCCGTACAGGGGTTGGAAACACCATATATTTT.

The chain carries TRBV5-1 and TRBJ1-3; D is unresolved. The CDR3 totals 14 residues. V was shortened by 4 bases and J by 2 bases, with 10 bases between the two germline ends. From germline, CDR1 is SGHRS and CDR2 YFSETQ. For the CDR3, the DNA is TGCGCCAGCAGCAACGGCATCCCTGGAAACACCATATATTTT. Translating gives CASSNGIPGNTIYF. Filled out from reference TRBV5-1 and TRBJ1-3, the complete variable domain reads KAGVTQTPRYLIKTRGQQVTLSCSPISGHRSVSWYQQTPGQGLQFLFEYFSETQRNKGNFPGRFSGRQFSNSRSEMNVSTLELGDSALYLCASSNGIPGNTIYFGEGSWLTVV.